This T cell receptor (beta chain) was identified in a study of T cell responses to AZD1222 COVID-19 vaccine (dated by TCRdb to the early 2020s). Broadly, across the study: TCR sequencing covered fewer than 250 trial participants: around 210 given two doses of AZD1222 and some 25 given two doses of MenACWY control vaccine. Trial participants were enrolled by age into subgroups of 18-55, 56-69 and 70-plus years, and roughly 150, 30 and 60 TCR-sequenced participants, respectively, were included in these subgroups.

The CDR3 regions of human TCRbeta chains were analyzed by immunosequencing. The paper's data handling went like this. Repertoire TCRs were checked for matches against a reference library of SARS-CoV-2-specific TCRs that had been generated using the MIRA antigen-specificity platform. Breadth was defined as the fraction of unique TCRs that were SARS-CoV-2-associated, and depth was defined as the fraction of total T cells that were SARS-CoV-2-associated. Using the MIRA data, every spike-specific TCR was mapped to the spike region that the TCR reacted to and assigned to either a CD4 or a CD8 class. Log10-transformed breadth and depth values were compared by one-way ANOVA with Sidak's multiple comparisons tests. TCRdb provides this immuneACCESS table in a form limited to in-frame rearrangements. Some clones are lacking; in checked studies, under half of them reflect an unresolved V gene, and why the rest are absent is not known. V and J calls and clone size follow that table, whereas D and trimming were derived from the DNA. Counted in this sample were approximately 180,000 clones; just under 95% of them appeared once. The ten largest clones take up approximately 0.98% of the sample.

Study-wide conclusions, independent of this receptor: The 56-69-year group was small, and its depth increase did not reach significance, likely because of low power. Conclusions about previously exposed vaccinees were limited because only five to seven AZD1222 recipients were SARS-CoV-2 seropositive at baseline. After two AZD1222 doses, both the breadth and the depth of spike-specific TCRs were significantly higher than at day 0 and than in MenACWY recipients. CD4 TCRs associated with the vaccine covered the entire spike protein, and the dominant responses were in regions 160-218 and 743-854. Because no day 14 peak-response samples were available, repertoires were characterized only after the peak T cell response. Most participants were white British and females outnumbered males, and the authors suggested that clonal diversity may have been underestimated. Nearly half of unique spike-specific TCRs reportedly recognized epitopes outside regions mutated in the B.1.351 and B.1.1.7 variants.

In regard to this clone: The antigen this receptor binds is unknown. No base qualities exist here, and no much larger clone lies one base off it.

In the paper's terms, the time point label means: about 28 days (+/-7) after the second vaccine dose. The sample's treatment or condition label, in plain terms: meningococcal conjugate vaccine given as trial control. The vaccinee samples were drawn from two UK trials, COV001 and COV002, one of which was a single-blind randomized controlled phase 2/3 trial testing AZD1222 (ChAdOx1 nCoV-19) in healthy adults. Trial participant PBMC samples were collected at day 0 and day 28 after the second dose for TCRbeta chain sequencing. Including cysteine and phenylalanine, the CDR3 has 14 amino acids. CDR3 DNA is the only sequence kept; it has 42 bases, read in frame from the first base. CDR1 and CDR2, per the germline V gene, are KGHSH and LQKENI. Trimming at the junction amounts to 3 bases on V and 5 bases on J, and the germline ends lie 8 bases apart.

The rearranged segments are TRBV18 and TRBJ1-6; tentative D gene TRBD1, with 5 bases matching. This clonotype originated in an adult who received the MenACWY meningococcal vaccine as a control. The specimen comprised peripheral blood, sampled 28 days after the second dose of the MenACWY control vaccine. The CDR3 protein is CASSPTVDNSPLHF. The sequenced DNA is TGTGCCAGCTCACCGACAGTAGATAATTCACCCCTCCACTTT.